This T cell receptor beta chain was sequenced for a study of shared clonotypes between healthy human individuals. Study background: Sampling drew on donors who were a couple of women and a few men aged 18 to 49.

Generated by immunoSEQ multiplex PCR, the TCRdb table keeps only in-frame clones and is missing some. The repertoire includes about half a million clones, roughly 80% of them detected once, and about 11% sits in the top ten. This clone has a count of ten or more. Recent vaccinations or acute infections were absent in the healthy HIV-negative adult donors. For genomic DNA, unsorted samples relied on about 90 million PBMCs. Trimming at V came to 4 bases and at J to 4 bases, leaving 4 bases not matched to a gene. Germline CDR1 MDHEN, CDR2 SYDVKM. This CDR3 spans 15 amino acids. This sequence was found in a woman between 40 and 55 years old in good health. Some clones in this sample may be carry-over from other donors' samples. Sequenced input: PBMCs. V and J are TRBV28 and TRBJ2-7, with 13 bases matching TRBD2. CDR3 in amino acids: CASSSPTSGRYEQYF. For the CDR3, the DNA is TGTGCCAGCAGTTCACCGACTAGCGGGAGGTACGAGCAGTACTTC.